This TCR beta chain was observed in a study of blood T cell repertoires in COVID-19 (dated by TCRdb to the early 2020s). Describing the broader study: Samples covering the acute and convalescent phases of COVID-19 were provided by collaborators in the United States, Italy and Spain. The material from the prospective study consisted of cDNA or gDNA derived from T cells, B-cell-depleted T cells, or PBMCs. Nearly every sample came with metadata listing a de-identified subject ID, COVID-19 status, age in years and sex. A freely available public database, intended as a resource for researchers studying the immune response to SARS-CoV-2, is where the repertoires were released. The samples were drawn from two sources: the first 160 participants of the ongoing ImmuneRACE study, and 1,000 to 1,500 subjects contributed by 6 global collaborators. Where available, HLA class I and class II types were obtained from metadata supplied by the sample provider rather than from assay-based typing. Subjects who had been exposed to COVID-19, were actively infected with it, or had recovered from it provided the deeply sampled blood TCRbeta repertoires that made up the dataset.

On the study overall, not on this receptor specifically: The quantity of clinical and demographic metadata differed by source and by participant and was supplied without curation.

Collaborating institutions collected whole blood in K2EDTA tubes following their own protocols. For TCRbeta analysis, collaborator samples were shipped as frozen whole blood, as isolated PBMCs, or as DNA extracted from either sample type. From cysteine to phenylalanine, the CDR3 is 13 amino acids long. Only CDR3 DNA remains: 39 bases, in frame from the first base. V is clipped by 3 bases and J by 5 bases, and the sequence between their germline boundaries is 10 bases long. For CDR1 and CDR2, the germline V gene (reference sequence) lists LNHDA and SQIVND. TCRbeta CDR3 regions were amplified from genomic DNA using the immunoSEQ Assay, a bias-controlled multiplex PCR. The original methods were these. Within the assay, amplification of reference gene primers was used to estimate how many nucleated cells each sample contained. To quantify the absolute abundance of each unique TCRbeta CDR3 rearrangement, sequence reads were collapsed and filtered. For each sample, productive Simpson clonality was calculated by taking the square root of Simpson's diversity index across productive rearrangements. Sourced from immuneACCESS, this table was stored by TCRdb with only in-frame sequences that have V and J called. A share of the clones is absent; for the studies checked, an unresolved V gene accounts for under half, and the remainder has no known explanation. The V and J calls and the clone size are those of that table, but D and trimming were determined from the DNA. Here the sample has tens of thousands of clones; approximately 80% occur a single time. About 6% of the sample belongs to the ten largest clones.

In the case of this clone: Its antigen specificity is not known. No clone much larger than this one lies a single base away; base qualities are absent.

Sequencing used peripheral blood. Recombination connected TRBV19 to TRBJ1-1; no D gene can be assigned with confidence. This clonotype originated in a woman aged 55-75 years with acute or convalescent COVID-19. The nucleotides are TGTGCCAGTAGTATCGGTTCGGGGACTGAAGCTTTCTTT. Its amino acids are CASSIGSGTEAFF.